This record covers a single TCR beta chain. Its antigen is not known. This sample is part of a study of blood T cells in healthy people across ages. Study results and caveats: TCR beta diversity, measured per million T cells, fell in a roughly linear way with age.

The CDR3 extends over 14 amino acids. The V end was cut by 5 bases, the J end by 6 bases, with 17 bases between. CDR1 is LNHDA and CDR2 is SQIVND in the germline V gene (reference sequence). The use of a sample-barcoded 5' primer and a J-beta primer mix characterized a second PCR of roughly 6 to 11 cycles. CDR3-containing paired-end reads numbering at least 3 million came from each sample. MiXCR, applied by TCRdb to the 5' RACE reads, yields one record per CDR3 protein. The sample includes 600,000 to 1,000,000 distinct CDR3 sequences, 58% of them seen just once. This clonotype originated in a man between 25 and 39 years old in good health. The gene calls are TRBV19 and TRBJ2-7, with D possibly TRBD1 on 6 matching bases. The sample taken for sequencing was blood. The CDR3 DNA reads TGTGCCAGTAGTTGGGGCAGGGGCGGAGGCGAGCAGTACTTC. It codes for CASSWGRGGGEQYF.